This T cell receptor (beta chain) was observed in a study of shared clonotypes between healthy human individuals. An even split of each subset's genomic DNA across several immunoSEQ plates was performed. The data were produced by immunoSEQ multiplex PCR, yet TCRdb's version contains in-frame clones alone and is incomplete. The sample lists about 2.4 million clones; 93% were seen once. Trimming took off 5 bases at V and 0 bases at J, with 10 bases between the two ends. The CDR3 has 14 residues. Germline CDR1 is SGHTA and CDR2 is FQGNSA. J is TRBJ2-5 and V is TRBV7-2, with D hard to call. This sequence was found in a young man in good health. Some clones in this sample may be carry-over from other donors' samples. Sample: naive CD4+ T cells from PBMCs. Subset meaning: CD45RA+ positively selected. DNA for the CDR3: TGTGCCAGCAGCAACGACCGGGACCAAGAGACCCAGTACTTC. Translated: CASSNDRDQETQYF. Supplemented by reference TRBV7-2 and TRBJ2-5, the full variable domain reads GAGVSQSPSNKVTEKGKDVELRCDPISGHTALYWYRQSLGQGLEFLIYFQGNSAPDKSGLPSDRFSAERTGGSVSTLTIQRTQQEDSAVYLCASSNDRDQETQYFGPGTRLLVL.